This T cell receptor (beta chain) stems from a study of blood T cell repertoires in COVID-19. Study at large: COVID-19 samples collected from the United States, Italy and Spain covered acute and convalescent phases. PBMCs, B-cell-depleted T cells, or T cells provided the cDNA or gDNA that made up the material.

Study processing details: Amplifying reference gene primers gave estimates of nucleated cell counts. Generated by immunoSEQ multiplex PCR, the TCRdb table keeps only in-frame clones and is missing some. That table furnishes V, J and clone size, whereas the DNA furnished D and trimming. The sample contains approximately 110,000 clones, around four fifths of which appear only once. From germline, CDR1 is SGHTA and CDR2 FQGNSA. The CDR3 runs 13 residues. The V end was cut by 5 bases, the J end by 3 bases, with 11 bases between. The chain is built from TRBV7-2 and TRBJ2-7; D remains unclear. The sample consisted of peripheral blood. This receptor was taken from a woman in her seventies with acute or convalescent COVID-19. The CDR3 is CASSRPPNYEQYF. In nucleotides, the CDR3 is TGTGCCAGCAGCCGTCCGCCTAACTACGAGCAGTACTTC.